One sample yielded the 5 T cell receptor beta chains listed below, sequenced in a study of shared clonotypes between healthy human individuals. The assay was immunoSEQ multiplex PCR, and TCRdb's table has in-frame clones only and misses some. The table shows more than 500,000 clones, with around 96% occurring only once. Naive CD8 cells, CD45RO-negative and positively selected for CCR7, excluded terminally differentiated effector memory CD45RA+ cells. The sequenced sample consisted of naive CD8+ T cells sorted from blood. Receptor source: a woman aged 25-40 years in good health.

The sample holds one count of this clone. The gene calls are TRBV5-1 and TRBJ1-4, with D perhaps matching TRBD1 (5 bases). V was shortened by 3 bases and J by 8 bases, with 14 bases between the two germline ends. Germline CDR1 and CDR2: SGHRS and YFSETQ. This CDR3 contains 14 residues. CDR3 amino acids: CASSSGTGGEKLFF. The CDR3 coding sequence is TGCGCCAGCAGCTCAGGGACGGGAGGGGAAAAACTGTTTTTT.

The chain couples TRBV28 to TRBJ1-5, with TRBD1 as a possible D gene (5 bases). Trimming shortened V by 6 bases and J by 3 bases, and 12 bases separated the two germline ends. This CDR3 is built from 14 residues. Germline V gene lookup returns CDR1 MDHEN and CDR2 SYDVKM. The CDR3: CASSSGGVNQPQHF. DNA of the CDR3: TGTGCCAGCAGCTCGGGGGGGGTCAATCAGCCCCAGCATTTT.

This chain uses TRBV5-6 with TRBJ2-5; 7 bases are shared with TRBD2. In germline, CDR1 is SGHDT, CDR2 YYEEEE. There are 13 residues in the CDR3. The V and J ends lost 2 bases and 2 bases, in that order; junction bases with no gene match: 0. For the CDR3, the DNA is TGTGCCAGCAGCTTTAGCGGGCAAGAGACCCAGTACTTC. Amino acid sequence: CASSFSGQETQYF. Looking up the rest from reference TRBV5-6 and TRBJ2-5 gives the full variable domain: DAGVTQSPTHLIKTRGQQVTLRCSPKSGHDTVSWYQQALGQGPQFIFQYYEEEERQRGNFPDRFSGHQFPNYSSELNVNALLLGDSALYLCASSFSGQETQYFGPGTRLLVL.

The rearrangement uses TRBV27 and TRBJ2-7, with D uncertain. Per germline, CDR1 MNHEY and CDR2 SMNVEV (reference sequence). The CDR3 runs 16 residues. V was clipped by 5 bases and J by 1 base, with 18 bases between them. DNA for the CDR3: TGTGCCAGCAGTGCCCACTTGGGCTCTTCGTCCTACGAGCAGTACTTC. The encoded protein is CASSAHLGSSSYEQYF.

V is TRBV29-1 and J is TRBJ1-2; 9 bases are a match to TRBD1. J lost 5 bases, V lost 0 bases, and 13 bases had no gene match. The CDR3 length is 17 residues. From germline, CDR1 is SQVTM and CDR2 ANQGSEA. CDR3 sequence reads: CSVEDFGQGYGGYGYTF. CDR3 nucleotide sequence: TGCAGCGTTGAAGACTTCGGACAGGGGTACGGTGGTTATGGCTACACCTTC.